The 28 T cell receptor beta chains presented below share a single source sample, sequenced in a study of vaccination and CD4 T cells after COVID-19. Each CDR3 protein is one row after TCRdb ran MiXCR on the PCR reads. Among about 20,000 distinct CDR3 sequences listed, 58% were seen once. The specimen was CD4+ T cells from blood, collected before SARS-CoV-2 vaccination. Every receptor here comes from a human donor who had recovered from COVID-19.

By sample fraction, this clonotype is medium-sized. CDR3 coding DNA: TGCAGTGCTAGAGTTGTACTAGCGGGAACAGATACGCAGTATTTT. It yields the protein CSARVVLAGTDTQYF. V is TRBV20-1 and J is TRBJ2-3; 10 bases line up with TRBD2. V lost 1 base, J lost 3 bases, and 4 bases stayed unmatched. The CDR3 has 15 amino acids. Looked up from germline, CDR1 is DFQATT and CDR2 is SNEGSKA (reference sequence).

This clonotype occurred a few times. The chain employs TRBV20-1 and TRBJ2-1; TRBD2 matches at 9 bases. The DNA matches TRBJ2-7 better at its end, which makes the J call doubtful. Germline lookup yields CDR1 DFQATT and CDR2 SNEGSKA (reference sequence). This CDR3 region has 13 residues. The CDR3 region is CSGLTSGEYEQYF. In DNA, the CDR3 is TGCAGTGGGCTGACTAGCGGAGAGTACGAGCAGTACTTC.

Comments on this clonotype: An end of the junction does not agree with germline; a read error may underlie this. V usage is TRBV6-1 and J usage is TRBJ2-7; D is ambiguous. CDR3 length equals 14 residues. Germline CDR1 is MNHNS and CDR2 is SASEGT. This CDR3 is CASSLGSSGYQQYF. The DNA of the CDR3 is TGTGCCAGCAGTCTGGGGTCCTCCGGCTACCAGCAGTACTTC.

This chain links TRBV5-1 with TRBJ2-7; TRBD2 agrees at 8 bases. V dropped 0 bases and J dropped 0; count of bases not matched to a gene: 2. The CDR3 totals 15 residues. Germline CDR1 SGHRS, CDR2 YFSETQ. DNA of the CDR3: TGCGCCAGCAGCTTGGAACTAGCGGTCTCCTACGAGCAGTACTTC. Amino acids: CASSLELAVSYEQYF. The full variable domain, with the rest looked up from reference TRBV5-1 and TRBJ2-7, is KAGVTQTPRYLIKTRGQQVTLSCSPISGHRSVSWYQQTPGQGLQFLFEYFSETQRNKGNFPGRFSGRQFSNSRSEMNVSTLELGDSALYLCASSLELAVSYEQYFGPGTRLTVT.

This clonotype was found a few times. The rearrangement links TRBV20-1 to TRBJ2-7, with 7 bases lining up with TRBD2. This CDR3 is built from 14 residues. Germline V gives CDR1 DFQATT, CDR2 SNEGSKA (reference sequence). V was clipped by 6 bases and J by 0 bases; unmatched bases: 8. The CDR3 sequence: CSALGLVSSYEQYF. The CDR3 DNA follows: TGCAGTGCACTCGGACTAGTTAGCTCCTACGAGCAGTACTTC.

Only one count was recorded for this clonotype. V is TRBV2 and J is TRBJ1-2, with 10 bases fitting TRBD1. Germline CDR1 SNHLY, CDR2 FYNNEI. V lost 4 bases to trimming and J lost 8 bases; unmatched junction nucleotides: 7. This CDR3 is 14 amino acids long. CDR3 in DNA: TGTGCCAGCAGTGTTGGGGGACAGGGGAGAGGCTACACCTTC. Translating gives CASSVGGQGRGYTF.

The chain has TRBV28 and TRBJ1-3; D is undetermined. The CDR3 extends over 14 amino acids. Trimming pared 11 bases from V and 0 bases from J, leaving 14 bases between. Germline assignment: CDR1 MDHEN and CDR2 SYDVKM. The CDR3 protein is CAGSRTLSGNTIYF. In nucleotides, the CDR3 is TGTGCCGGATCAAGGACTCTCTCTGGAAACACCATATATTTT.

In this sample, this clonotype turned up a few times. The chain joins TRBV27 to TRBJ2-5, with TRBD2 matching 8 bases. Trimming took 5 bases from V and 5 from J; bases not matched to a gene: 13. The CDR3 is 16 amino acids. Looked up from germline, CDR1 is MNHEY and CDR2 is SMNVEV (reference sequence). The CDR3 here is CASSPTWVGGGETQYF. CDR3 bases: TGTGCCAGCAGTCCCACTTGGGTAGGCGGGGGGGAGACCCAGTACTTC.

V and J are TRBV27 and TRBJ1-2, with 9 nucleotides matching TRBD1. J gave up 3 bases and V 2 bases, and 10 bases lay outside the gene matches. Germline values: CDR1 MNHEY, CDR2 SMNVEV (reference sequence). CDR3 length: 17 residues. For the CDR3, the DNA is TGTGCCAGCAGTTTACGCCGAATACAGGGGGCGGACTATGGCTACACCTTC. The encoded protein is CASSLRRIQGADYGYTF.

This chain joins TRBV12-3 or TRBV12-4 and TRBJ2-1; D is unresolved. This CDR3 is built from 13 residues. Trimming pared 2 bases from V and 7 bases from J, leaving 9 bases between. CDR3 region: CASSLNRWNEQFF. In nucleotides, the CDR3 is TGTGCCAGCAGTTTAAACCGTTGGAATGAGCAGTTCTTC.

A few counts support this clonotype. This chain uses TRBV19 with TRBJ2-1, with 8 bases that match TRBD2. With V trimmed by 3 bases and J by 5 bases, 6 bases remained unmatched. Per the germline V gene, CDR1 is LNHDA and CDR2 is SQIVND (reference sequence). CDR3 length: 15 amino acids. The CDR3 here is CASSIIAGTNNEQFF. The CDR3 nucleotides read TGTGCCAGTAGTATCATAGCGGGGACTAACAATGAGCAGTTCTTC.

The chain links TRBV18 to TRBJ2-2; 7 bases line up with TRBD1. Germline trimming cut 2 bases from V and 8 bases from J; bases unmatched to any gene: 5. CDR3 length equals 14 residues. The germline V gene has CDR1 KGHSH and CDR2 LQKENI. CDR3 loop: CASSPADRRGELFF. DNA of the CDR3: TGTGCCAGCTCACCAGCGGACAGGAGGGGGGAGCTGTTTTTT.

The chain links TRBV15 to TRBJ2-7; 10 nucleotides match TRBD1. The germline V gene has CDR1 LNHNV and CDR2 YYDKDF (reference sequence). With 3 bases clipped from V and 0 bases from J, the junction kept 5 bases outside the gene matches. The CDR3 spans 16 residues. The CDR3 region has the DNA TGTGCCACCAGCAGGGGTGGACAGGGGGTCTCCTACGAGCAGTACTTC. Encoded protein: CATSRGGQGVSYEQYF.

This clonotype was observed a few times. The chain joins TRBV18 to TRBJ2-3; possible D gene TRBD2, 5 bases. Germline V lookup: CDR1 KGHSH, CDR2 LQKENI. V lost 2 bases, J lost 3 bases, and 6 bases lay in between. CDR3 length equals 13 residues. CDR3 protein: CASSPRRTDTQYF. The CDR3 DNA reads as TGTGCCAGCTCACCAAGGAGGACAGATACGCAGTATTTT. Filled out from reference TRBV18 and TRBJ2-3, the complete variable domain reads NAGVMQNPRHLVRRRGQEARLRCSPMKGHSHVYWYRQLPEEGLKFMVYLQKENIIDESGMPKERFSAEFPKEGPSILRIQQVVRGDSAAYFCASSPRRTDTQYFGPGTRLTVL.

CDR3: CASSPTSGYEQYF. Written as DNA, the CDR3 is TGCGCCAGCAGCCCGACTAGCGGCTACGAGCAGTACTTC. V and J are TRBV4-1 and TRBJ2-7, with 9 positions matching TRBD2. In germline, CDR1 is MGHRA, CDR2 YSYEKL. The CDR3 extends over 13 amino acids. V trimming: 4 bases; J trimming: 3 bases; junction bases outside the gene matches: 1.

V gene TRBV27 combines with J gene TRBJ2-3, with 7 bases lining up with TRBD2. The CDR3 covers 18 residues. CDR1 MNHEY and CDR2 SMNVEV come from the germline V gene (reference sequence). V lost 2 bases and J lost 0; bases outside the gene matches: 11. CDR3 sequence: CASSLSGTYLFSTDTQYF. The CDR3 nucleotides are TGTGCCAGCAGTTTAAGCGGGACCTACCTTTTTAGCACAGATACGCAGTATTTT.

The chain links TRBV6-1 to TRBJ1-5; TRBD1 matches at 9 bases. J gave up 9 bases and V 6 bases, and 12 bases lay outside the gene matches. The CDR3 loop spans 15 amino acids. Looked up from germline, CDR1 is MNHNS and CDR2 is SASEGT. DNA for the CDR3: TGTGCCAGCAGCCCGGGACAGGGATTGGGGCTGCCCCAGCATTTT. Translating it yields CASSPGQGLGLPQHF.

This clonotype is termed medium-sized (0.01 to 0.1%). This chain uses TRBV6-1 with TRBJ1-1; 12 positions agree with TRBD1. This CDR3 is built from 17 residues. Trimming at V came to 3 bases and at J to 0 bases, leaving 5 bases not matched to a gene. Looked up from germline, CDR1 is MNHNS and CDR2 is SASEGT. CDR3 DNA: TGTGCCAGCAGTGAGGGACAGGGGGCACCCATGAACACTGAAGCTTTCTTT. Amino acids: CASSEGQGAPMNTEAFF.

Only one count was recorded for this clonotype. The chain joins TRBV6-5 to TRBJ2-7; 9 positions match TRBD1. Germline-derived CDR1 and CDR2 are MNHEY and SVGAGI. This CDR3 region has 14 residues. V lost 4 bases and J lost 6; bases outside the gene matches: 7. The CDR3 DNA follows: TGTGCCAGCAGTTCGGGACAGGGATCGGTCGAGCAGTACTTC. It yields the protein CASSSGQGSVEQYF.

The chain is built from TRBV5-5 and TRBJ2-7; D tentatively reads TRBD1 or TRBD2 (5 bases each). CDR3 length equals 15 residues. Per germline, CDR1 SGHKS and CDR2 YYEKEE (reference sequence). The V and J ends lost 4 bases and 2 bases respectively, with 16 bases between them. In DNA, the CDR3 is TGTGCCAGCAGCCGACCCGGGACCGAGACCTACGAGCAGTACTTC. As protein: CASSRPGTETYEQYF.

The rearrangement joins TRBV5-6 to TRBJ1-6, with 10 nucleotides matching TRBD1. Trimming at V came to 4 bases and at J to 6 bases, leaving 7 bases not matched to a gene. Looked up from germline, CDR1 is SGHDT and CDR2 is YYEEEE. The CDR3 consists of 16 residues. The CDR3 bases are TGTGCCAGCAGCCCAGACAGGGGGCGAAGTAATTCACCCCTCCACTTT. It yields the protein CASSPDRGRSNSPLHF.

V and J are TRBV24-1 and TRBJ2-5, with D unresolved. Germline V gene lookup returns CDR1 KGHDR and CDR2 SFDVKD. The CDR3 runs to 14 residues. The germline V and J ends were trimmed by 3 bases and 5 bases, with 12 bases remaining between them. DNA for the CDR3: TGTGCCACCAGTGATAAAGAGCGTAGGGAGACCCAGTACTTC. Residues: CATSDKERRETQYF.

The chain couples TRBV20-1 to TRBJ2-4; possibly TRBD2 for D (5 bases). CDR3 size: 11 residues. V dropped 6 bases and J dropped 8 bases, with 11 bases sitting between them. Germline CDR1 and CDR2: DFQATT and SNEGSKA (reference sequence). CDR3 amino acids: CSAAPGYIQYF. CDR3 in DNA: TGCAGTGCAGCGCCGGGGTACATTCAGTACTTC.

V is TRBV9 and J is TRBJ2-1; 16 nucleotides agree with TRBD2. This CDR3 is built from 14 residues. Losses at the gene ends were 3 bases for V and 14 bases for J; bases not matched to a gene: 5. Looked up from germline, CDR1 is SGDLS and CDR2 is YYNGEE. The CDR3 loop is CASSEGLAGGSEFF. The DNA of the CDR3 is TGTGCCAGCAGCGAGGGACTAGCGGGAGGGTCGGAGTTCTTC.

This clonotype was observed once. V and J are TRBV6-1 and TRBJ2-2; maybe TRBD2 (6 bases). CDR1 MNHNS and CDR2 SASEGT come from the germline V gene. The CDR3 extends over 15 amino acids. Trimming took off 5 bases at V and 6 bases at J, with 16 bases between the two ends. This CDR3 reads CASSSPQRAPGELFF. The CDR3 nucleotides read TGTGCCAGCAGTAGTCCACAGCGGGCCCCCGGGGAGCTGTTTTTT.

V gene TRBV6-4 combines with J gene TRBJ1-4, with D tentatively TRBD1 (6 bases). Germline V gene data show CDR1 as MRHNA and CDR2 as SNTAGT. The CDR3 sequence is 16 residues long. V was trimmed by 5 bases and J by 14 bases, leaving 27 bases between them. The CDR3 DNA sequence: TGTGCCAGCAGTCCGGACGCTTCGGACAGACCGATCGCGCTGTTTTTT. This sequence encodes CASSPDASDRPIALFF.

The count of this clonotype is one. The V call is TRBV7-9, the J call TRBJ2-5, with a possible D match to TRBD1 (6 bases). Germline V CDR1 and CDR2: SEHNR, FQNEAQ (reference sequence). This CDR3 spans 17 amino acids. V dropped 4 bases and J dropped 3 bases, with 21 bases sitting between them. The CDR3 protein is CASSSTSQGPLKETQYF. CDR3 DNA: TGTGCCAGCAGCTCAACGAGCCAGGGGCCGCTTAAAGAGACCCAGTACTTC. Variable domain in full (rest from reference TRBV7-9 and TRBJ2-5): DTGVSQNPRHKITKRGQNVTFRCDPISEHNRLYWYRQTLGQGPEFLTYFQNEAQLEKSRLLSDRFSAERPKGSFSTLEIQRTEQGDSAMYLCASSSTSQGPLKETQYFGPGTRLLVL.

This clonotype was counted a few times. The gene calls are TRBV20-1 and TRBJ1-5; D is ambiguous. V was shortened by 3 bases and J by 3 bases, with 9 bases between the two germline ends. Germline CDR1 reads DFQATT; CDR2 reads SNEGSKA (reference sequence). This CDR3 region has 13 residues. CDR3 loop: CSARWQNNQPQHF. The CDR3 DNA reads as TGCAGTGCTAGGTGGCAGAACAATCAGCCCCAGCATTTT.